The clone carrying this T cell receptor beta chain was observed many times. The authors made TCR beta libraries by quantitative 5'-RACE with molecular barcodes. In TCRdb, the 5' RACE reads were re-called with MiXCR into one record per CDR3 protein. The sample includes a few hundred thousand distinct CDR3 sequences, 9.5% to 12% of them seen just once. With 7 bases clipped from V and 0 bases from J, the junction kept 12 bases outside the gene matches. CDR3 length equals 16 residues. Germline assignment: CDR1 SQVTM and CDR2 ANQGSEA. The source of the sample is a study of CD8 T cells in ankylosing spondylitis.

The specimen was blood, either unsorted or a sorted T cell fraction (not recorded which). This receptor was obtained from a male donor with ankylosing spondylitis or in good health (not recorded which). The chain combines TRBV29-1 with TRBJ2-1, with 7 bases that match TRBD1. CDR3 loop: CSASGDRAISYNEQFF. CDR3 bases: TGCAGCGCCTCCGGGGACAGAGCAATCTCCTACAATGAGCAGTTCTTC.